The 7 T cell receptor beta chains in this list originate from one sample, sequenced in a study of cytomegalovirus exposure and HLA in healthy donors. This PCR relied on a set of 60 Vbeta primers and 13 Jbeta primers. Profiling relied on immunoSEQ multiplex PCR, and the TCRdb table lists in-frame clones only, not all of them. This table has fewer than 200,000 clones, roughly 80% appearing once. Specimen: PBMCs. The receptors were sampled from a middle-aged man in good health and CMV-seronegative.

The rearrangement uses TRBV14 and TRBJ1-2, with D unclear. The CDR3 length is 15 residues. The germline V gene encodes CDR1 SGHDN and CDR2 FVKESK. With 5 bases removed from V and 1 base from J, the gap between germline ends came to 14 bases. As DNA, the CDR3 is TGTGCCAGCAGCTCCCCTGGCACAGATAACTATGGCTACACCTTC. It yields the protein CASSSPGTDNYGYTF.

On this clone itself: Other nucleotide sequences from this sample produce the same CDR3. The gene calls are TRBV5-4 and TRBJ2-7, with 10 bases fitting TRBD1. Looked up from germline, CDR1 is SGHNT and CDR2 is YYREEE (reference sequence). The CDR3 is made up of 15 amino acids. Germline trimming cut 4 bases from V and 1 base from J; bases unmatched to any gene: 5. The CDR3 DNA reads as TGTGCCAGCAGCCTGCCGGGACAGGGGTCCTACGAGCAGTACTTC. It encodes CASSLPGQGSYEQYF. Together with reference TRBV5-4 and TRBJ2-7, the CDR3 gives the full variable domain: ETGVTQSPTHLIKTRGQQVTLRCSSQSGHNTVSWYQQALGQGPQFIFQYYREEENGRGNFPPRFSGLQFPNYSSELNVNALELDDSALYLCASSLPGQGSYEQYFGPGTRLTVT.

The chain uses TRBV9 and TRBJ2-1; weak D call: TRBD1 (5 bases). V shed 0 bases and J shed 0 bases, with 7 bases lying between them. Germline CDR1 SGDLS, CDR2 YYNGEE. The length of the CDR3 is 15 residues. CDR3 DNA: TGTGCCAGCAGCGTAGAAGGGGACTCCTACAATGAGCAGTTCTTC. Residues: CASSVEGDSYNEQFF.

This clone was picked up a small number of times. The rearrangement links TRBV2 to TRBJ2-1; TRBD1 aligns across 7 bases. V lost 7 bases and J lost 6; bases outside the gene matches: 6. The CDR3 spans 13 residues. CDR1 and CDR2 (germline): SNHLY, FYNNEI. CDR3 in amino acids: CASNYRGSNEQFF. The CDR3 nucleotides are TGTGCCAGCAATTACAGGGGAAGCAATGAGCAGTTCTTC. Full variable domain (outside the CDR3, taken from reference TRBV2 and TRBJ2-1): EPEVTQTPSHQVTQMGQEVILRCVPISNHLYFYWYRQILGQKVEFLVSFYNNEISEKSEIFDDQFSVERPDGSNFTLKIRSTKLEDSAMYFCASNYRGSNEQFFGPGTRLTVL.

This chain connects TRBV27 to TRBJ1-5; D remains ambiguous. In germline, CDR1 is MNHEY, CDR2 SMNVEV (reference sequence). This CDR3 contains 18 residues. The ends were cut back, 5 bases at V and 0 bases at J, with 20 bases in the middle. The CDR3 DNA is TGTGCCAGCAGTCCCAATCCCTGGGAGGCCTATAGCAATCAGCCCCAGCATTTT. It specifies CASSPNPWEAYSNQPQHF.

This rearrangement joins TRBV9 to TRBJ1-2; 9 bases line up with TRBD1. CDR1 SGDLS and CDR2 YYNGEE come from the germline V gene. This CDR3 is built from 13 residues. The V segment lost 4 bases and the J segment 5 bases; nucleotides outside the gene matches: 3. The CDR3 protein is CASSQGQGYGYTF. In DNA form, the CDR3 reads TGTGCCAGCAGCCAGGGACAGGGATATGGCTACACCTTC. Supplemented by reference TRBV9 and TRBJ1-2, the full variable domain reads DSGVTQTPKHLITATGQRVTLRCSPRSGDLSVYWYQQSLDQGLQFLIQYYNGEERAKGNILERFSAQQFPDLHSELNLSSLELGDSALYFCASSQGQGYGYTFGSGTRLTVV.

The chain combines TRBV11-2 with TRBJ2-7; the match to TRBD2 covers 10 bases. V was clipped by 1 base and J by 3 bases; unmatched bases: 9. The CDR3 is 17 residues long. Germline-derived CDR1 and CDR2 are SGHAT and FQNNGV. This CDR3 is CASSLAFQRGGFYEQYF. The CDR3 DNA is TGTGCCAGCAGCTTAGCTTTCCAGCGGGGGGGTTTCTACGAGCAGTACTTC.